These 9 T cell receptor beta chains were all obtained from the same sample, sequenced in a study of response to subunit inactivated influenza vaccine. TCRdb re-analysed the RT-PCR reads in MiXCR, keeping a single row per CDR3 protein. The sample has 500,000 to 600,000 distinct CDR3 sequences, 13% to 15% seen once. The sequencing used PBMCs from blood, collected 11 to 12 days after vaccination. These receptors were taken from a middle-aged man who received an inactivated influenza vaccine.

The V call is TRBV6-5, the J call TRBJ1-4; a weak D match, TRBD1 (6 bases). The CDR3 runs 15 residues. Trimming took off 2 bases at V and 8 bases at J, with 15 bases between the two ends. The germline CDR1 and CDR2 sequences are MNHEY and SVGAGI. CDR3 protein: CASSYRPGDGEKLFF. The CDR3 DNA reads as TGTGCCAGCAGTTACCGTCCAGGGGACGGGGAAAAACTGTTTTTT.

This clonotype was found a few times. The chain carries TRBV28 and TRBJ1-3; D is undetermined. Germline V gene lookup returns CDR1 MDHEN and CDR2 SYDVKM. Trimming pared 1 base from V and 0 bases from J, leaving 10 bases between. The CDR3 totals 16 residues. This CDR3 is CASSLSPGSSGNTIYF. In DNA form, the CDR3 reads TGTGCCAGCAGTTTATCCCCAGGTAGCTCTGGAAACACCATATATTTT.

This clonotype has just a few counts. In DNA form, the CDR3 reads TGCAGCGCCCGTGGCGGACAGGGCGGCTACAATGAGCAGTTCTTC. It codes for CSARGGQGGYNEQFF. The chain combines TRBV29-1 with TRBJ2-1; 8 bases are shared with TRBD1. This CDR3 spans 15 amino acids. Trimming took 7 bases from V and 3 from J; bases not matched to a gene: 11. Germline CDR1 is SQVTM and CDR2 is ANQGSEA.

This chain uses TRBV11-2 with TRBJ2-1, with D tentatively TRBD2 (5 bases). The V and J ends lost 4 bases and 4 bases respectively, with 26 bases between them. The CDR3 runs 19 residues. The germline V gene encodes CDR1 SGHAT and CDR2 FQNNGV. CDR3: CASSSDAEGYQTIYNEQFF. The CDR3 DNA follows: TGTGCCAGCAGCTCCGACGCCGAGGGCTACCAAACCATATACAATGAGCAGTTCTTC.

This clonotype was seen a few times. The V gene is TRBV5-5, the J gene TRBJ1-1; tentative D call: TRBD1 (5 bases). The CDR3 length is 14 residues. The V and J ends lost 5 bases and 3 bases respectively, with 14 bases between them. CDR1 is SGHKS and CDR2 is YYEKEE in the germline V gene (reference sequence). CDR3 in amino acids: CASRSGGVYTEAFF. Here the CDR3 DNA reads TGTGCCAGCAGGTCCGGAGGGGTTTACACTGAAGCTTTCTTT.

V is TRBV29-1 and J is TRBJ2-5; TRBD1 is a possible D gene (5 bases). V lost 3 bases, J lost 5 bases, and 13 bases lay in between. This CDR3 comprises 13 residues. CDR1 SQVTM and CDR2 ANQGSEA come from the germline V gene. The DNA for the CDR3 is TGCAGCGTTGATCTGGGGCGCGCGGAGACCCAGTACTTC. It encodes CSVDLGRAETQYF.

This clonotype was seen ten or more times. The CDR3 protein is CASSPPSNTGELFF. CDR3 coding DNA: TGCGCCAGCAGCCCACCTTCGAACACCGGGGAGCTGTTTTTT. The chain is built from TRBV5-1 and TRBJ2-2; D is unresolved. Deletions cut 4 bases from V and 0 bases from J, with 7 bases between. This CDR3 is built from 14 residues. CDR1 is SGHRS, CDR2 YFSETQ, per germline.

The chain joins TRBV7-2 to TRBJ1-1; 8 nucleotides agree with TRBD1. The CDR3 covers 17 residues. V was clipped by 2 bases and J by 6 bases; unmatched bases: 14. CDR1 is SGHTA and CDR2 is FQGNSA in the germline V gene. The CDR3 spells CASSLTSGTGISSEAFF. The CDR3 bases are TGTGCCAGCAGCTTAACCTCCGGGACAGGTATTAGCTCTGAAGCTTTCTTT.

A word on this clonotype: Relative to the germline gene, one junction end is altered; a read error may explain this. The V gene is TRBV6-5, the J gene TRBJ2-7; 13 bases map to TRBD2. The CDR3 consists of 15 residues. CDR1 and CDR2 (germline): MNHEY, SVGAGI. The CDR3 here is CASSYYETSGRFLVF. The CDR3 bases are TGTGCCAGCAGTTACTATGAGACTAGCGGGAGGTTTTTGGTGTTC.